The 10 T cell receptor beta chains given below trace back to one sample, sequenced in a study of T-cell reconstitution after alpha-beta-depleted transplantation in children. The authors prepared the TCRbeta library with unique molecular identifiers. MiXCR, applied by TCRdb to the PCR reads, yields one record per CDR3 protein. The sample has about 1,000,000 distinct CDR3 sequences, under 30% seen once. The specimen comprised PBMCs, mostly from graft donor cells, sampled 360 days after TCRalphabeta/CD19-depleted stem cell transplant. These receptor sequences come from a boy less than two years old who had a stem cell transplant for SCID, so the T cells may come from the graft donor.

This clonotype was seen a few times. This chain links TRBV12-3 or TRBV12-4 with TRBJ2-2; D is undetermined. Trimming shortened V by 7 bases and J by 5 bases, and 14 bases separated the two germline ends. The CDR3 contains 14 residues. The chain's CDR3 is CASTSQERTGELFF. CDR3 sequence (DNA): TGTGCCAGCACCTCCCAGGAGAGGACCGGGGAGCTGTTTTTT.

The chain couples TRBV12-3 or TRBV12-4 to TRBJ1-1, with D uncertain. Trimming removed 6 bases from V and 4 bases from J, with 9 bases in between. The CDR3 has 12 amino acids. In nucleotides, the CDR3 is TGTGCCAGCAGCCCCCCCTCCACTGAAGCTTTCTTT. Translating gives CASSPPSTEAFF.

The CDR3 coding sequence is TGTGCCAGCAGCCCCAGGACAGGGGTTAGCGGCTATGGCTACACCTTC. Translated, it gives CASSPRTGVSGYGYTF. The gene calls are TRBV4-2 and TRBJ1-2; 9 bases are a match to TRBD1. CDR3 length equals 16 residues. J was trimmed by 4 bases and V by 4 bases; bases with no gene match: 10. Germline V gene data show CDR1 as LGHNA and CDR2 as YNFKEQ.

This clonotype was detected only a few times. The chain joins TRBV29-1 to TRBJ2-7; 8 bases are shared with TRBD1. The CDR3 is made up of 11 amino acids. Trimming at V came to 6 bases and at J to 4 bases, leaving 2 bases not matched to a gene. Germline values: CDR1 SQVTM, CDR2 ANQGSEA. CDR3 nucleotide sequence: TGCAGCGTACACAGGGGGTACGAGCAGTACTTC. It encodes CSVHRGYEQYF.

The chain carries TRBV5-1 and TRBJ2-5; D gene unclear. The CDR3 covers 17 residues. Germline lookup yields CDR1 SGHRS and CDR2 YFSETQ. Trimming pared 0 bases from V and 2 bases from J, leaving 17 bases between. This CDR3 reads CASSLGLRIPQQETQYF. For the CDR3, the DNA is TGCGCCAGCAGCTTGGGGCTCCGAATACCCCAACAAGAGACCCAGTACTTC.

The chain couples TRBV7-2 to TRBJ2-7; TRBD1 matches 11 bases. J lost 3 bases, V lost 6 bases, and 7 bases had no gene match. This CDR3 region has 15 residues. The germline V gene has CDR1 SGHTA and CDR2 FQGNSA. The DNA for the CDR3 is TGTGCCAGCAGTCCTAGGACAGGGGGCCACTACGAGCAGTACTTC. This gives the protein CASSPRTGGHYEQYF.

This clonotype turned up a few times. This chain uses TRBV19 with TRBJ2-1; 9 bases agree with TRBD2. In germline, CDR1 is LNHDA, CDR2 SQIVND (reference sequence). CDR3 length: 15 amino acids. V lost 9 bases to trimming and J lost 3 bases; unmatched junction nucleotides: 9. CDR3 bases: TGTGCCAGCCGACATCTAGCGGGGCTCTACAATGAGCAGTTCTTC. Its protein product is CASRHLAGLYNEQFF.

The chain combines TRBV14 with TRBJ2-1; 12 bases line up with TRBD2. The germline CDR1 and CDR2 sequences are SGHDN and FVKESK. After removal of 0 bases from V and 6 bases from J, the junction contained 9 bases not matched to a gene. This CDR3 is 18 amino acids long. The CDR3 DNA is TGTGCCAGCAGCCAAGATCGGGCTAGCGGGAGGGGACTCAATGAGCAGTTCTTC. Protein product: CASSQDRASGRGLNEQFF.

This clonotype appeared a few times. CDR3 nucleotides: TGTGCCAGCAGCTTAGCTTCCGGGACTAGGACAGATACGCAGTATTTT. It encodes CASSLASGTRTDTQYF. V and J are TRBV7-8 and TRBJ2-3, with 8 bases identical to TRBD2. The CDR3 runs 16 residues. J was trimmed by 3 bases and V by 0 bases; bases with no gene match: 5. CDR1 and CDR2 (germline): SGHVS, FQNEAQ. Filled out from reference TRBV7-8 and TRBJ2-3, the complete variable domain reads GAGVSQSPRYKVAKRGQDVALRCDPISGHVSLFWYQQALGQGPEFLTYFQNEAQLDKSGLPSDRFFAERPEGSVSTLKIQRTQQEDSAVYLCASSLASGTRTDTQYFGPGTRLTVL.

V and J are TRBV9 and TRBJ2-1; a possible D gene is TRBD2 (6 bases). Germline assignment: CDR1 SGDLS and CDR2 YYNGEE. The ends were cut back, 0 bases at V and 4 bases at J, with 11 bases in the middle. The length of the CDR3 is 15 residues. The CDR3 DNA follows: TGTGCCAGCAGCGTAGGGCTAGCGTGGTACAATGAGCAGTTCTTC. Translation: CASSVGLAWYNEQFF. Drawing the rest from reference TRBV9 and TRBJ2-1, the complete variable domain is DSGVTQTPKHLITATGQRVTLRCSPRSGDLSVYWYQQSLDQGLQFLIQYYNGEERAKGNILERFSAQQFPDLHSELNLSSLELGDSALYFCASSVGLAWYNEQFFGPGTRLTVL.